This entry lists 17 T cell receptor beta chains sequenced from one sample in a study of metastatic and nonmetastatic thyroid tumors (TCRdb year 2020). Before undergoing thyroid surgery, none of the patients had been given any kind of treatment. The library was obtained by PCR. Sequencing was carried out with an Illumina HiSeq 4000. TCRdb passed the public sequencing reads through fastp at Q25 and MiXCR, retaining productive beta sequences. The sample yields over 20,000 clones; roughly 24% were counted once. Approximately 21% of the sample belongs to the ten largest clones. Specimen: blood. The receptors here all came from a female donor with papillary thyroid cancer or a benign thyroid nodule (not recorded which). Some clones in this sample may be carry-over from other donors' samples.

This clone came up many times. The chain joins TRBV25-1 to TRBJ1-5, with D unresolved. V shed 4 bases and J shed 2 bases, with 15 bases lying between them. This CDR3 is 16 amino acids long. In germline, CDR1 is MGHDK, CDR2 SYGVNS. The CDR3: CASSGTGINGNQPQHF. The CDR3 coding sequence is TGTGCCAGCAGTGGAACCGGGATTAATGGCAATCAGCCCCAGCATTTT.

The chain recombines TRBV4-3 with TRBJ2-7; possible D gene TRBD2, 6 bases. CDR1 is LGHNA, CDR2 YSLEER, per germline. Trimming took off 1 base at V and 0 bases at J, with 7 bases between the two ends. The CDR3 totals 14 residues. The CDR3 DNA is TGCGCCAGCAGCCAAGGACTAGACTCCTACGAGCAGTACTTC. Its protein is CASSQGLDSYEQYF.

The table lists this clone with many counts. The chain couples TRBV6-1 to TRBJ1-1, with TRBD1 as a possible D gene (6 bases). Germline V gives CDR1 MNHNS, CDR2 SASEGT. CDR3 size: 15 residues. Trimming left V 1 base short and J 4 bases short, with 13 bases between. The CDR3 DNA sequence: TGTGCCAGCAGTGAAGAGGGGGGGCCGAGCACTGAAGCTTTCTTT. This gives the protein CASSEEGGPSTEAFF.

This clone was seen repeatedly, ten times or more. The chain recombines TRBV6-2 or TRBV6-3 with TRBJ2-5; D perhaps matches TRBD2 (5 bases). This CDR3 comprises 14 residues. V was cut by 7 bases and J by 5 bases, with 17 bases left in between. Per the germline V gene, CDR1 is MNHEY and CDR2 is SVGEGT. The CDR3 region has the DNA TGTGCCAGCAAACGTGGGGAGAGGATGGAGACCCAGTACTTC. Its protein is CASKRGERMETQYF.

The rearrangement uses TRBV5-1 and TRBJ2-3, with D uncertain. Germline CDR1 reads SGHRS; CDR2 reads YFSETQ. The germline V and J ends were trimmed by 0 bases and 7 bases, with 12 bases remaining between them. The CDR3 has 14 amino acids. CDR3 nucleotides: TGCGCCAGCAGCTTGGTGTCTGGGAAGAATACGCAGTATTTT. Its translation: CASSLVSGKNTQYF. The whole variable domain, filled in from reference TRBV5-1 and TRBJ2-3, reads KAGVTQTPRYLIKTRGQQVTLSCSPISGHRSVSWYQQTPGQGLQFLFEYFSETQRNKGNFPGRFSGRQFSNSRSEMNVSTLELGDSALYLCASSLVSGKNTQYFGPGTRLTVL.

The chain has TRBV18 and TRBJ1-5, with TRBD1 matching 7 bases. This CDR3 contains 13 residues. Trimming removed 8 bases from V and 9 bases from J; junction bases left unmatched: 10. CDR1 is KGHSH and CDR2 is LQKENI in the germline V gene. CDR3 amino acids: CASTTGNDRPQHF. DNA of the CDR3: TGTGCCAGCACGACAGGGAATGACAGGCCCCAGCATTTT.

CDR3 sequence (DNA): TGTGCCAGCAATATGGAGGGGTACGAGCAGTACTTC. It is translated as CASNMEGYEQYF. The rearrangement links TRBV2 to TRBJ2-7; weak D call: TRBD2 (6 bases). The V end lost 7 bases, the J end lost 4 bases, and 11 bases lay between the germline ends. CDR3 size: 12 residues. CDR1 is SNHLY and CDR2 is FYNNEI in the germline V gene.

This clone was seen at least ten times. V is TRBV12-3 or TRBV12-4 and J is TRBJ1-5; D could derive from TRBD1 or TRBD2 (5 bases each). The DNA matches TRBJ2-3 better at its end, which makes the J call doubtful. The CDR3 length is 13 residues. The CDR3 region is CASMGDPNQPQYF. The CDR3, as DNA: TGTGCCAGCATGGGGGATCCCAATCAGCCCCAGTATTTT.

This clone was picked up a small number of times. The chain employs TRBV19 and TRBJ2-7; the match to TRBD1 covers 10 bases. The germline gives CDR1 LNHDA, CDR2 SQIVND (reference sequence). V lost 10 bases, J lost 5 bases, and 14 bases stayed unmatched. This CDR3 spans 15 amino acids. CDR3 sequence (DNA): TGTGCCACCCGCTCGCCGCGGGACAGGGGAAACGAGCAGTACTTC. Protein sequence: CATRSPRDRGNEQYF.

The CDR3, as DNA: TGCGCCAGCAGCGGGGACTGGGGTAGCACAGATACGCAGTATTTT. It encodes CASSGDWGSTDTQYF. V usage is TRBV5-1 and J usage is TRBJ2-3; D perhaps matches TRBD2 (6 bases). The germline V gene encodes CDR1 SGHRS and CDR2 YFSETQ. V was pared by 4 bases and J by 0 bases, with 12 bases between. The CDR3 contains 15 residues.

The CDR3 sequence is CASSISGQRYNEQFF. As DNA, the CDR3 is TGTGCCAGCAGTATTAGCGGGCAGAGGTACAATGAGCAGTTCTTC. The rearrangement uses TRBV27 and TRBJ2-1; 7 bases are a match to TRBD2. CDR1 is MNHEY and CDR2 is SMNVEV in the germline V gene (reference sequence). V shed 5 bases and J 4 bases; nucleotides not matched to a gene: 8. The CDR3 loop spans 15 amino acids.

This clone was found many times. CDR3: CSASTLGTSGDNRPADTQYF. CDR3 DNA: TGCAGTGCTAGCACCCTGGGGACTAGCGGGGATAACAGGCCCGCAGATACGCAGTATTTT. The chain couples TRBV20-1 to TRBJ2-3; the match to TRBD2 covers 13 bases. The CDR3 sequence is 20 residues long. In germline, CDR1 is DFQATT, CDR2 SNEGSKA (reference sequence). The trim removed 3 bases at V and 4 bases at J, leaving 19 bases unmatched.

This clone was picked up a small number of times. The rearrangement links TRBV6-6 to TRBJ1-1, with D perhaps TRBD1 (6 bases). Germline V lookup: CDR1 MNHNY, CDR2 SVGAGI (reference sequence). Between the trimmed V and J ends, which lost 3 bases and 4 bases, there was a span of 12 bases. CDR3 length: 14 amino acids. CDR3 in amino acids: CASSYGGISTEAFF. The CDR3 bases are TGTGCCAGCAGTTATGGGGGCATCAGCACTGAAGCTTTCTTT.

V is TRBV3-1 and J is TRBJ2-7; TRBD1 is a possible D gene (5 bases). Trimming pared 4 bases from V and 7 bases from J, leaving 17 bases between. The CDR3 consists of 14 residues. Germline CDR1 and CDR2: LGHDT and YNNKEL (reference sequence). The CDR3 reads CASSPGSQGREQYF. CDR3 nucleotide sequence: TGTGCCAGCAGCCCCGGGTCCCAGGGTAGGGAGCAGTACTTC.

The chain recombines TRBV5-6 with TRBJ2-1, with no clear D. Germline CDR1 SGHDT, CDR2 YYEEEE. V was shortened by 6 bases and J by 0 bases, with 10 bases between the two germline ends. The CDR3 loop spans 14 amino acids. The CDR3 coding sequence is TGTGCCAGCATACGGTGGAGCTCCTACAATGAGCAGTTCTTC. Its protein product is CASIRWSSYNEQFF. The full variable domain, rest sourced from reference TRBV5-6 and TRBJ2-1, is DAGVTQSPTHLIKTRGQQVTLRCSPKSGHDTVSWYQQALGQGPQFIFQYYEEEERQRGNFPDRFSGHQFPNYSSELNVNALLLGDSALYLCASIRWSSYNEQFFGPGTRLTVL.

The chain recombines TRBV28 with TRBJ2-1, with TRBD2 matching 8 bases. The V gene's germline CDR1 is MDHEN and CDR2 SYDVKM. The ends lost 11 bases at V and 4 bases at J; junction bases unmatched: 10. This CDR3 spans 14 amino acids. DNA for the CDR3: TGTGCCGGGAGAGCGGGAGTGGGTTACAATGAGCAGTTCTTC. This encodes CAGRAGVGYNEQFF.

This clone appeared a single time. This sequence joins TRBV4-3 and TRBJ1-1, with a possible D match to TRBD1 (5 bases). The ends were cut back, 0 bases at V and 1 base at J, with 9 bases in the middle. The CDR3 is made up of 15 amino acids. The germline CDR1 and CDR2 sequences are LGHNA and YSLEER. CDR3 amino acids: CASSQDQGPNTEAFF. CDR3 bases: TGCGCCAGCAGCCAAGATCAGGGCCCGAACACTGAAGCTTTCTTT.